Each of the 19 T cell receptor beta chains below was sequenced from the same sample in a study of PD-1 blockade in classical Hodgkin lymphoma (dated by TCRdb to 2018 to 2020). Libraries were prepared through the immunoSEQ multiplex PCR assay. TCRdb limited this immuneACCESS table to in-frame rearrangements with V and J called. A share of clones is missing; checked studies link under half to unresolved V genes, and the rest is unexplained. Counted in this sample were approximately 12,000 clones; 84% of them appeared once. The ten biggest clones cover 25% to 30% of the sample. The time point label, as the study defines it: cycle 1 day 1 (C1D1), immediately before nivolumab initiation. Every trial patient had relapsed following autologous stem cell transplantation, and prior brentuximab vedotin exposure was what differed among cohorts A, B and C. Specimen: peripheral blood mononuclear cells (PBMCs), collected at baseline. The receptor source for this set is a human donor with classical Hodgkin lymphoma.

The chain is built from TRBV6-5 and TRBJ1-5; tentatively, D is TRBD1 (6 bases). The V end lost 6 bases, the J end lost 5 bases, and 8 bases lay between the germline ends. Germline values: CDR1 MNHEY, CDR2 SVGAGI. The CDR3 runs to 12 residues. CDR3 sequence (DNA): TGTGCCAGCAGACAGGGCGATCAGCCCCAGCATTTT. Its protein is CASRQGDQPQHF.

The chain couples TRBV6-1 to TRBJ2-7; D unresolved. CDR3 length: 12 amino acids. V dropped 0 bases and J dropped 3 bases, with 3 bases sitting between them. CDR1 MNHNS and CDR2 SASEGT come from the germline V gene. CDR3 DNA sequence: TGTGCCAGCAGTGAAGCGGGCTACGAGCAGTACTTC. As protein: CASSEAGYEQYF.

The chain uses TRBV29-1 and TRBJ1-2; no firm D call. This CDR3 has 12 amino acids. Germline CDR1 reads SQVTM; CDR2 reads ANQGSEA. Trimming cost V 3 bases and J 5 bases, with 10 bases left between them. This CDR3 reads CSVDSRQYGYTF. The CDR3 DNA follows: TGCAGCGTTGATTCCAGGCAGTATGGCTACACCTTC.

As DNA, the CDR3 is TGTGCCAGCAGCCGGACAGCTTATAATTCACCCCTCCACTTT. Translation: CASSRTAYNSPLHF. The rearrangement uses TRBV25-1 and TRBJ1-6, with a possible D match to TRBD1 (6 bases). The germline V gene has CDR1 MGHDK and CDR2 SYGVNS. V was trimmed by 6 bases and J by 4 bases, leaving 10 bases between them. This CDR3 is 14 amino acids long.

This clone was seen only once. The chain couples TRBV10-3 to TRBJ1-6, with 10 bases that match TRBD1. The germline CDR1 and CDR2 sequences are ENHRY and SYGVKD. This CDR3 is 14 amino acids long. V was clipped by 6 bases and J by 9 bases; unmatched bases: 5. The CDR3 loop is CAIRPGQGTSPLHF. The DNA for the CDR3 is TGTGCCATCAGGCCGGGACAGGGGACTTCACCCCTCCACTTT.

CDR3 residues: CAISESSGGLYEQYF. DNA of the CDR3: TGTGCCATCAGTGAGTCGAGTGGGGGGTTGTACGAGCAGTACTTC. The chain carries TRBV10-3 and TRBJ2-7; TRBD2 might be the D (6 bases). Trimming shortened V by 0 bases and J by 4 bases, and 13 bases separated the two germline ends. The germline V gene encodes CDR1 ENHRY and CDR2 SYGVKD. The CDR3 sequence is 15 residues long.

The chain links TRBV11-3 to TRBJ1-2; D is uncertain. V was trimmed by 3 bases and J by 6 bases, leaving 8 bases between them. This CDR3 is built from 12 residues. Germline lookup yields CDR1 SGHNT and CDR2 YENEEA. The CDR3 spells CASSFGRDGYTF. The CDR3 nucleotides read TGTGCCAGCAGCTTCGGTCGGGATGGCTACACCTTC.

The V and J genes are TRBV7-9 and TRBJ2-1; D remains unclear. The germline V gene has CDR1 SEHNR and CDR2 FQNEAQ (reference sequence). This CDR3 contains 14 residues. Trimming took 5 bases from V and 6 from J, leaving 14 bases between them. This CDR3 is CASSVSNTLNEQFF. CDR3 DNA: TGTGCCAGCAGCGTCTCCAATACTCTCAATGAGCAGTTCTTC. Together with reference TRBV7-9 and TRBJ2-1, the CDR3 gives the full variable domain: DTGVSQNPRHKITKRGQNVTFRCDPISEHNRLYWYRQTLGQGPEFLTYFQNEAQLEKSRLLSDRFSAERPKGSFSTLEIQRTEQGDSAMYLCASSVSNTLNEQFFGPGTRLTVL.

Comments on this clone: The same CDR3 is also encoded by other DNA sequences in this sample. The rearrangement joins TRBV30 to TRBJ1-1; unclear D gene. Between the trimmed V and J ends, which lost 8 bases and 2 bases, there was a span of 9 bases. The CDR3 has 11 amino acids. Germline V gene data show CDR1 as GTSNPN and CDR2 as SVGIG (reference sequence). The CDR3 DNA sequence: TGTGCCATTTTATTCAACACTGAAGCTTTCTTT. The encoded protein is CAILFNTEAFF. Full variable domain (rest looked up from reference TRBV30 and TRBJ1-1): SQTIHQWPATLVQPVGSPLSLECTVEGTSNPNLYWYRQAAGRGLQLLFYSVGIGQISSEVPQNLSASRPQDRQFILSSKKLLLSDSGFYLCAILFNTEAFFGQGTRLTVV.

The rearrangement joins TRBV4-3 to TRBJ2-1, with 7 bases lining up with TRBD1. The CDR3 extends over 13 amino acids. V was clipped by 0 bases and J by 12 bases; unmatched bases: 5. From germline, CDR1 is LGHNA and CDR2 YSLEER. The CDR3 bases are TGCGCCAGCAGCCAAGATTGGGACAGACCGCAGTTCTTC. This sequence encodes CASSQDWDRPQFF.

The chain is built from TRBV6-5 and TRBJ1-5; TRBD1 is a possible D gene (5 bases). The length of the CDR3 is 13 residues. V was clipped by 6 bases and J by 3 bases, with 9 bases between them. Germline CDR1 reads MNHEY; CDR2 reads SVGAGI. Written as DNA, the CDR3 is TGTGCCAGCAGCCGGGGCCCCAATCAGCCCCAGCATTTT. Its protein is CASSRGPNQPQHF.

The rearrangement uses TRBV15 and TRBJ2-5; D is uncertain. Germline CDR1 and CDR2: LNHNV and YYDKDF (reference sequence). V lost 1 base and J 1 base, leaving 4 bases between the germline ends. CDR3 length: 13 amino acids. As DNA, the CDR3 is TGTGCCACCAGCAGAGGCGTCCAAGAGACCCAGTACTTC. It codes for CATSRGVQETQYF.

V gene TRBV5-5 combines with J gene TRBJ2-7; TRBD1 agrees at 10 bases. The CDR3 sequence is 16 residues long. Germline values: CDR1 SGHKS, CDR2 YYEKEE (reference sequence). Germline trimming cut 1 base from V and 0 bases from J; bases unmatched to any gene: 4. This CDR3 reads CASSLIGTGDSYEQYF. In DNA form, the CDR3 reads TGTGCCAGCAGCTTGATTGGGACAGGGGACTCCTACGAGCAGTACTTC.

This clone was recorded only once. The chain joins TRBV10-3 to TRBJ2-1; the D gene is possibly TRBD2 (7 bases). CDR3 size: 13 residues. V lost 2 bases, J lost 8 bases, and 10 bases lay in between. The germline V gene has CDR1 ENHRY and CDR2 SYGVKD. CDR3 protein: CAISERGGHEQFF. The CDR3 DNA is TGTGCCATCAGTGAGCGCGGGGGCCATGAGCAGTTCTTC.

The rearrangement uses TRBV19 and TRBJ1-1, with 10 bases aligning to TRBD1. Germline V CDR1 and CDR2: LNHDA, SQIVND (reference sequence). The CDR3 contains 14 residues. V was pared by 5 bases and J by 4 bases, with 4 bases of the junction left unmatched. CDR3: CASSSRTGGTEAFF. CDR3 DNA: TGTGCCAGTAGTTCCCGGACAGGGGGCACTGAAGCTTTCTTT.

The J gene is TRBJ2-1, the V gene TRBV27; weak D call: TRBD1 (6 bases). The CDR3 spans 17 residues. CDR1 is MNHEY and CDR2 is SMNVEV in the germline V gene (reference sequence). Deletions cut 3 bases from V and 8 bases from J, with 23 bases between. As DNA, the CDR3 is TGTGCCAGCAGTTTTAAAAGTAGGACAGTCAATCCCCATGAGCAGTTCTTC. Its translation: CASSFKSRTVNPHEQFF.

This chain connects TRBV5-6 to TRBJ2-3, with 10 bases lining up with TRBD1. With 4 bases clipped from V and 1 base from J, the junction kept 6 bases outside the gene matches. Per germline, CDR1 SGHDT and CDR2 YYEEEE. The CDR3 length is 16 residues. Written as DNA, the CDR3 is TGTGCCAGCAGCGTGACAGGGGGCCTTCGCACAGATACGCAGTATTTT. This encodes CASSVTGGLRTDTQYF.

This clone qualifies as large (0.1 to 1%). The chain recombines TRBV4-2 with TRBJ2-1, with 9 bases identical to TRBD2. Trimming at V came to 3 bases and at J to 8 bases, leaving 5 bases not matched to a gene. The CDR3 is 14 amino acids. Germline V gene sequence: CDR1 LGHNA, CDR2 YNFKEQ. The CDR3 region is CASSQAGGRDEQFF. Written as DNA, the CDR3 is TGTGCCAGCAGCCAGGCGGGGGGGCGAGATGAGCAGTTCTTC.

The gene calls are TRBV4-2 and TRBJ2-7; no firm D call. This CDR3 comprises 13 residues. Trimming took off 0 bases at V and 4 bases at J, with 7 bases between the two ends. The V gene's germline CDR1 is LGHNA and CDR2 YNFKEQ. The CDR3 loop reads CASSQEVLYEQYF. The CDR3 bases are TGTGCCAGCAGCCAAGAAGTACTATACGAGCAGTACTTC.